This T cell receptor beta chain was documented in a study of early T cells in non-severe SARS-CoV-2 infection. TCRdb fed the 5' RACE reads into MiXCR, producing one record per CDR3 protein. The data show about 25,000 distinct CDR3 sequences, around 4.4% seen once. This clonotype was seen ten or more times. Trimming took 4 bases from V and 1 from J, leaving 12 bases between them. The CDR3 length is 15 residues. Germline values: CDR1 SGHKS, CDR2 YYEKEE (reference sequence). The chain links TRBV5-5 to TRBJ2-1; D unresolved. The receptor was isolated from an adult who was a healthcare worker with PCR-confirmed SARS-CoV-2 infection or an uninfected control (not recorded which). The material sequenced was whole blood. CDR3 protein: CASSLGFGSYNEQFF. CDR3 DNA sequence: TGTGCCAGCAGCCTAGGCTTTGGTTCCTACAATGAGCAGTTCTTC.